The clone carrying this TCR beta chain has ten or more counts. The antigen remains unidentified. This entry is derived from a study of T cell repertoires in cytomegalovirus infection. Study information: It can be stated that public TCR beta signatures indicated CMV infection as well as a matching HLA type.

This CDR3 contains 16 residues. The trim removed 5 bases at V and 9 bases at J, leaving 16 bases unmatched. Germline assignment: CDR1 SGHVS and CDR2 FQNEAQ. Study-level results: There were carriers of CMV plus the relevant HLA, and cumulative public TCR beta family frequency identified them. HLA-C-restricted CMV clonotypes gave the most frequent clonotype in two of eight donors.

TCRdb re-called the reads through MiXCR, storing one row per CDR3 protein. The sample includes 290,000 or so distinct CDR3 sequences, 9.6% of them seen just once. Sequencing was carried out using PBMCs. The TCR comes from a human donor in good health (CMV status not recorded). Some clones in this sample may be carry-over from other donors' samples. The chain employs TRBV7-8 and TRBJ2-3; TRBD2 aligns across 8 bases. The DNA for the CDR3 is TGTGCCAGCAGCCCCACACAAACGGGGGGGCACGTCACGCAGTATTTT. It specifies CASSPTQTGGHVTQYF. Complete variable domain (other parts from reference TRBV7-8 and TRBJ2-3): GAGVSQSPRYKVAKRGQDVALRCDPISGHVSLFWYQQALGQGPEFLTYFQNEAQLDKSGLPSDRFFAERPEGSVSTLKIQRTQQEDSAVYLCASSPTQTGGHVTQYFGPGTRLTVL.